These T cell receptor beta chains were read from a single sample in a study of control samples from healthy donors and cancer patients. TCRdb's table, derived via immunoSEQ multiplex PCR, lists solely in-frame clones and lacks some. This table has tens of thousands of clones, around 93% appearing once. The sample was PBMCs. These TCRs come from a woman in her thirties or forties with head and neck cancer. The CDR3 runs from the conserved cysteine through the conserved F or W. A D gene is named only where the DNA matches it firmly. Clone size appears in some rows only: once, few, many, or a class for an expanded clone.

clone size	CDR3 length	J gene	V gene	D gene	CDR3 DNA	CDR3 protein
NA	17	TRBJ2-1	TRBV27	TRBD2	TGTGCCAGCAGTACTCGGACTAGCGGGATCTCCTACAATGAGCAGTTCTTC	CASSTRTSGISYNEQFF
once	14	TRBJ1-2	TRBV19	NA	TGTGCCAGTAGTTGGCGGCGGGGCGCGACTGGCTACACCTTC	CASSWRRGATGYTF
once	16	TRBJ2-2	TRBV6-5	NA	TGTGCCAGCAGTTCTCGAACGGGGCCGAACACCGGGGAGCTGTTTTTT	CASSSRTGPNTGELFF
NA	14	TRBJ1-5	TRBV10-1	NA	TGCGCCAGCAGTGAGGATAGGGAGAATCAGCCCCAGCATTTT	CASSEDRENQPQHF
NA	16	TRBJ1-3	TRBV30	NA	TGTGCCTGGCTCGGTCGGGACAAAGACTCTGGAAACACCATATATTTT	CAWLGRDKDSGNTIYF
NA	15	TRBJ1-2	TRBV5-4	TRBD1	TGTGCCAGCAGCTTTGAGGACAGGGGTCCCTATGGCTACACCTTC	CASSFEDRGPYGYTF
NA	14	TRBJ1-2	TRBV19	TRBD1	TGTGCCAGTAGTTTTCGGACAGGGTGGTATGGCTACACCTTC	CASSFRTGWYGYTF
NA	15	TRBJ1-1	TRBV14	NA	TGTGCCAGCAGCCCCCTTGAAGGAAGGAACACTGAAGCTTTCTTT	CASSPLEGRNTEAFF
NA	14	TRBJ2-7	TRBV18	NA	TGTGCCAGCTCACCATGGCAGGAATCCTACGAGCAGTACTTC	CASSPWQESYEQYF
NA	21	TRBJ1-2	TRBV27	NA	TGTGCCAGCAGTTTCGAGCCCATTATGGGCGGTCTTTTTGGGGGTGACTATGGCTACACCTTC	CASSFEPIMGGLFGGDYGYTF
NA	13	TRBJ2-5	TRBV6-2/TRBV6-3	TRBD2	TGTGCCAGCAGTCCCGGGGGGGAAGAGACCCAGTACTTC	CASSPGGEETQYF
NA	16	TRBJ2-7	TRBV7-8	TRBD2	TGTGCCAGCAGCTTTGATGCGCGGGGGGACTCCTACGAGCAGTACTTC	CASSFDARGDSYEQYF
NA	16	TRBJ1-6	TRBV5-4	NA	TGTGCCAGCAGGGACCTCCCGGGACCGGGGAATTCACCCCTCCACTTT	CASRDLPGPGNSPLHF
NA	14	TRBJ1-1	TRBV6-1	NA	TGTGCCAGCAGTGAAGGGTGGGCACCTCAGAAAGCTTTCTTT	CASSEGWAPQKAFF
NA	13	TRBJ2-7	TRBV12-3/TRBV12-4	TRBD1	TGTGCCAGCAGTAGGGACAGGGAAGACGAGCAGTACTTC	CASSRDREDEQYF
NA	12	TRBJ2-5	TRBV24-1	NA	TGTGCCACCAGGACTAAGGATGAGACCCAGTACTTC	CATRTKDETQYF
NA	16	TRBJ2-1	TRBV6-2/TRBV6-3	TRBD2	TGTGCCAGCAGTGCCCAGACTAGCGGTTTTTTCAATGAGCAGTTCTTC	CASSAQTSGFFNEQFF
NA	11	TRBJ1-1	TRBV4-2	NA	TGTGCCAGCAGCCAAGACTTGGGAGCTTTCTTT	CASSQDLGAFF
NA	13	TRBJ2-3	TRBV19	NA	TGTGCCAGTAGTCTGCAGGGGGGGGATACGCAGTATTTT	CASSLQGGDTQYF
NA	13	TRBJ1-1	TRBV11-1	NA	TGTGCCAGCAGTTACAGGGTTCTCTCTGAAGCTTTCTTT	CASSYRVLSEAFF